The source of this T cell receptor (beta chain) is a study of CD8+CD57+ T cells in acquired aplastic anemia. Study-level findings and limits: The number of CD8+ CDR3 sequences shared by patients and controls was around 30.

For this clonotype: As yet, its antigen is unknown. The junction does not match germline at one end; this may be a read error.

Profiling that covered TCR beta VDJ and CDR3 relied on genomic DNA as its template. TCRdb used MiXCR to reprocess the reads, holding one entry per CDR3 protein. Of roughly 64,000 distinct CDR3 sequences listed, about 54% were seen once; the top ten hold 2.5%. Germline CDR1 and CDR2: MNHNS and SASEGT. The CDR3 loop spans 12 amino acids. The V gene is TRBV6-1, the J gene TRBJ2-1; D remains ambiguous. The sequenced sample consisted of sorted CD4+, CD8+, or CD8+CD57+ T cells (not recorded which) from PBMCs. The sequence was obtained from a human donor in good health, serving as a control. The CDR3 is CASREDVDEQFF. Written as DNA, the CDR3 is TGTGCCAGCAGGGAAGATGTCGATGAGCAGTTCTTC.